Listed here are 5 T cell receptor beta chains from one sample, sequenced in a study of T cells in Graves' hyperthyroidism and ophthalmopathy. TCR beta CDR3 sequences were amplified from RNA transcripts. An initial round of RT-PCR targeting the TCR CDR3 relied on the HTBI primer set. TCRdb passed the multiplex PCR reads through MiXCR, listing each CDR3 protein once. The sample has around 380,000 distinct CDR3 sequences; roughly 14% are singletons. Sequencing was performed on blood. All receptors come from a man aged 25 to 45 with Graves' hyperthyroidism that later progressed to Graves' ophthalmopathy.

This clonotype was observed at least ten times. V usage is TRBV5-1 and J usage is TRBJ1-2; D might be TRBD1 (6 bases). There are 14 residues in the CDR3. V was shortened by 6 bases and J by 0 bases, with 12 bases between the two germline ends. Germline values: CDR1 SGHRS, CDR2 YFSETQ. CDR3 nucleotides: TGCGCCAGCAAATGGACAGTAGCTAACTATGGCTACACCTTC. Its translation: CASKWTVANYGYTF.

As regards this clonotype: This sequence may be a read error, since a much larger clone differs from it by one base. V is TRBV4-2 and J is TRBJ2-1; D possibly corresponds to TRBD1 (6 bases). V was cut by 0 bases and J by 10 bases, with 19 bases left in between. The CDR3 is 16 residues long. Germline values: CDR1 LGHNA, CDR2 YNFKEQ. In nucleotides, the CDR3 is TGTGCCAGCAGCCAAGAAAGGCAGGGGTTGGCCTACGAGCAGTTCTTC. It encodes CASSQERQGLAYEQFF.

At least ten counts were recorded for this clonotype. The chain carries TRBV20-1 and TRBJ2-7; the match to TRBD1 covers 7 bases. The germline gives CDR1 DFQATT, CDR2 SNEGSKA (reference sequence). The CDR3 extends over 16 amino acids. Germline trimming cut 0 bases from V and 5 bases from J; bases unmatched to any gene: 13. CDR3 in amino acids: CSARDSPGRGRDEQYF. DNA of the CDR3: TGCAGTGCTAGAGATAGCCCTGGAAGGGGGCGCGACGAGCAGTACTTC.

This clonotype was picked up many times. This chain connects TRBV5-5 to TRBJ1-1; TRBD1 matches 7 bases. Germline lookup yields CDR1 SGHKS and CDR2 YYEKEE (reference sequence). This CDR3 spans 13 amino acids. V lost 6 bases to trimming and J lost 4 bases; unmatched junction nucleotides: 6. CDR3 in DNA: TGTGCCAGCATCTATTCAGGGGGCACTGAAGCTTTCTTT. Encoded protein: CASIYSGGTEAFF.

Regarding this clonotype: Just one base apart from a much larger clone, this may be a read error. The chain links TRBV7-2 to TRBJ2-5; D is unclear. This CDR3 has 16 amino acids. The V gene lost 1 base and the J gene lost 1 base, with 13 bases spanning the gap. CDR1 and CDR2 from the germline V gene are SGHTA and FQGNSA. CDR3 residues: CASSLGISSLQETQYF. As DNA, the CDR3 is TGTGCCAGCAGCTTAGGTATTAGCAGCCTCCAAGAGACCCAGTACTTC.